These T cell receptor beta chains were read from a single sample in a study of a mutant IDH1 vaccine in newly diagnosed glioma. The antigens of these receptors remain unknown. The protocol was immunoSEQ multiplex PCR, while the TCRdb copy is restricted to in-frame clones and leaves out a portion. Of 55,000 or so clones listed, 75% to 90% are singletons. The sample in question was PBMCs, obtained from a glioma patient whose treatment included an IDH1 peptide vaccine. Receptors were obtained from a man aged 40-49 years with glioma. CDR3s include the opening cysteine and the closing phenylalanine or tryptophan. Fields, in order: D gene, V gene, clone size, J gene, CDR3 protein, CDR3 DNA. A D gene is named only where the DNA matches it firmly. Only part of the rows carry a size: once, few, many, or a class if the clone is expanded.

>TRBD1|TRBV5-1|NA|TRBJ2-7
CASSFLGGSSYEQYF
TGCGCCAGCAGCTTTTTAGGGGGCAGCTCCTACGAGCAGTACTTC
>NA|TRBV6-1|NA|TRBJ2-1
CASSVGYNEQFF
TGTGCCAGCTCGGTGGGCTACAATGAGCAGTTCTTC
>TRBD1|TRBV5-4|once|TRBJ2-5
CASSLEGQGLETQYF
TGTGCCAGCAGCTTGGAGGGACAGGGACTAGAGACCCAGTACTTC
>NA|TRBV19|NA|TRBJ1-3
CASSITFLDGNTIYF
TGTGCCAGTAGTATCACCTTCTTGGACGGAAACACCATATATTTT
>TRBD1|TRBV6-5|NA|TRBJ2-7
CASSYTSGGLGEQYF
TGTGCCAGCAGTTACACGTCAGGGGGCCTCGGCGAGCAGTACTTC
>NA|TRBV7-9|NA|TRBJ2-1
CASGTPGTYNEQFF
TGTGCCAGCGGAACTCCAGGGACCTACAATGAGCAGTTCTTC
>NA|TRBV6-6|NA|TRBJ1-6
CASMRGNNSPLHF
TGTGCCAGCATGCGGGGTAATAATTCACCCCTCCACTTT
>NA|TRBV7-6|few|TRBJ1-6
CASSLTAPSPLHF
TGTGCCAGCAGCTTGACAGCTCCTTCACCCCTCCACTTT
>TRBD1|TRBV5-6|NA|TRBJ2-2
CASSPTGWGTGELFF
TGTGCCAGCAGCCCGACAGGGTGGGGCACCGGGGAGCTGTTTTTT
>NA|TRBV2|NA|TRBJ2-5
CASSAVVPQETQYF
TGTGCCAGCAGCGCCGTCGTCCCGCAAGAGACCCAGTACTTC
>NA|TRBV20-1|medium-sized|TRBJ1-1
CSARTDAEAFF
TGCAGTGCTAGAACGGACGCTGAAGCTTTCTTT
>NA|TRBV11-2|NA|TRBJ2-7
CASSRPYEQYF
TGTGCCAGCAGCCGTCCCTACGAGCAGTACTTC
>NA|TRBV21-1|NA|TRBJ2-5
CASSPPGTQETQYF
TGTGCCAGCAGCCCGCCGGGCACCCAAGAGACCCAGTACTTC
>NA|TRBV6-1|NA|TRBJ1-2
CASSAGRDYGYTF
TGTGCCAGCAGCGCCGGGAGAGACTATGGCTACACCTTC
>NA|TRBV11-2|NA|TRBJ2-5
CASSLRRYEETQYF
TGTGCCAGCAGCTTACGTCGGTATGAAGAGACCCAGTACTTC
>TRBD1|TRBV4-1|NA|TRBJ2-7
CASSHEPGTAYEQYF
TGCGCCAGCAGCCACGAACCAGGGACAGCCTACGAGCAGTACTTC
>NA|TRBV6-5|NA|TRBJ2-2
CASGWASPDTGELFF
TGTGCCAGCGGTTGGGCTAGCCCCGACACCGGGGAGCTGTTTTTT
>TRBD1|TRBV7-7|NA|TRBJ2-5
CASSLGQGVRETQYF
TGTGCCAGCAGCTTAGGACAGGGGGTTAGGGAGACCCAGTACTTC
>NA|TRBV10-2|NA|TRBJ2-7
CASRSIHGQSVGGSYEQYF
TGCGCCAGCAGATCAATACATGGACAGTCTGTTGGGGGTTCCTACGAGCAGTACTTC
>NA|TRBV9|once|TRBJ2-7
CASSPNGFGQGEQYF
TGTGCCAGCAGCCCCAACGGGTTCGGGCAGGGCGAGCAGTACTTC
>NA|TRBV29-1|few|TRBJ1-2
CSVVEPTGYGYTF
TGCAGCGTTGTCGAGCCCACAGGGTATGGCTACACCTTC